This TCR beta chain was observed in a study of T cell repertoires in cytomegalovirus infection. Across the whole study: CMV infection together with matching HLA type was indicated by public TCR beta signatures.

Via MiXCR, TCRdb re-called the reads, giving one row per CDR3 protein. Of more than 400,000 distinct CDR3 sequences listed, around 27% are singletons. V was shortened by 3 bases and J by 1 base, with 9 bases between the two germline ends. This CDR3 contains 14 residues. Germline V lookup: CDR1 LNHDA, CDR2 SQIVND (reference sequence). This receptor was identified in a human donor in good health (CMV status not recorded). Some clones in this sample may be carry-over from other donors' samples. Material: PBMCs. The genes are TRBV19 and TRBJ1-1; D might be TRBD1 (5 bases). The DNA of the CDR3 is TGTGCCAGTAGTATCGAAGGGACGAACACTGAAGCTTTCTTT. Protein sequence: CASSIEGTNTEAFF.